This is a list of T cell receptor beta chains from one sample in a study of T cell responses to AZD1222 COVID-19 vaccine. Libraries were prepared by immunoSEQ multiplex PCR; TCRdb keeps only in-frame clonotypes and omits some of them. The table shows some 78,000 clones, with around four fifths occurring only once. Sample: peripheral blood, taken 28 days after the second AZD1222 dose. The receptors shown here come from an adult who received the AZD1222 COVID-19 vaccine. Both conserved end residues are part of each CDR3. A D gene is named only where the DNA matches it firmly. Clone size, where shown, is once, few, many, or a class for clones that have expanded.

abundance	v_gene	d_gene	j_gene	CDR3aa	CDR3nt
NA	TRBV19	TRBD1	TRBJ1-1	CASNPGQGNTEAFF	TGTGCCAGTAATCCGGGACAGGGGAACACTGAAGCTTTCTTT
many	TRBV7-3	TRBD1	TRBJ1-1	CASSLTPGGNTEAFF	TGTGCCAGCAGCCTTACGCCAGGGGGGAACACTGAAGCTTTCTTT
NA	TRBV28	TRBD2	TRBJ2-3	CASSWTSGFTDTQYF	TGTGCCAGCAGTTGGACTAGCGGTTTCACAGATACGCAGTATTTT
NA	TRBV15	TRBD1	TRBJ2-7	CATSIGTGSYEQYF	TGTGCCACCAGCATCGGGACAGGGTCCTACGAGCAGTACTTC
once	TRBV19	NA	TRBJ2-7	CASSGESYEQYF	TGTGCCAGTAGTGGGGAAAGCTACGAGCAGTACTTC
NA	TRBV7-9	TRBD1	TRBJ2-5	CASSLFRDSQETQYF	TGTGCCAGCAGCTTATTCCGGGACAGTCAAGAGACCCAGTACTTC
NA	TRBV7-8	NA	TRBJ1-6	CASSLSGTDNSPLHF	TGTGCCAGCAGCTTATCGGGGACGGATAATTCACCCCTCCACTTT
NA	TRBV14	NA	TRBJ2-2	CASSQVWGELFF	TGTGCCAGCAGCCAGGTGTGGGGGGAGCTGTTTTTT
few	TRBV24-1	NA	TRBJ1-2	CATSDPQETSNYGYTF	TGTGCCACCAGTGACCCACAGGAAACCTCTAACTATGGCTACACCTTC
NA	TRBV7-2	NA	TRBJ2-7	CASSSGTVVYEQYF	TGTGCCAGCAGCTCCGGGACCGTCGTCTACGAGCAGTACTTC
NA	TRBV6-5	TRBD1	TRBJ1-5	CASTPGQRNQPQHF	TGTGCCAGCACCCCGGGACAGAGGAATCAGCCCCAGCATTTT
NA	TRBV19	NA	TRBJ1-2	CASSLSPGSYGYTF	TGTGCCAGTAGTTTATCCCCAGGTTCTTATGGCTACACCTTC
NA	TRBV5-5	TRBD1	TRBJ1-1	CASSNVKQGAWTEAFF	TGTGCCAGCAGCAACGTAAAACAGGGGGCTTGGACTGAAGCTTTCTTT
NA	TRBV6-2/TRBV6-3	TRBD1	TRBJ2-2	CASSWAGGNTGELFF	TGTGCCAGCAGTTGGGCAGGGGGGAACACCGGGGAGCTGTTTTTT
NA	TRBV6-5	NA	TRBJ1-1	CASSYLQGNTEAFF	TGTGCCAGCAGTTACTTACAGGGGAACACTGAAGCTTTCTTT
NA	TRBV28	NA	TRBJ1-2	CASSFGGPRTNYGYTF	TGTGCCAGCAGTTTTGGGGGACCGCGAACTAACTATGGCTACACCTTC
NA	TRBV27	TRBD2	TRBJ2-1	CASSLDGGGSDNEQFF	TGTGCCAGCAGTCTAGATGGGGGAGGGAGTGACAATGAGCAGTTCTTC
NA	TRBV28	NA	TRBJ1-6	CASNSYNSPLHF	TGTGCCAGCAACAGTTATAATTCACCCCTCCACTTT
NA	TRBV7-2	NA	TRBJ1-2	CASSPGHTNGYTF	TGTGCCAGCAGTCCGGGACATACGAATGGCTACACCTTC
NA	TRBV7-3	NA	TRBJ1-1	CASSLGGPTEAFF	TGTGCCAGCAGCTTAGGGGGGCCCACTGAAGCTTTCTTT
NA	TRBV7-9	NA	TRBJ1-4	CASSQPKANEKLFF	TGTGCCAGCAGCCAACCAAAGGCTAATGAAAAACTGTTTTTT
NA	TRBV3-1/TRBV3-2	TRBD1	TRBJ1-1	CASSQDRTGEDTEAFF	TGTGCCAGCAGCCAAGACCGGACAGGGGAGGACACTGAAGCTTTCTTT
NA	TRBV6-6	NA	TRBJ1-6	CASKPLGGEGNSPLHF	TGTGCCAGCAAGCCCTTAGGCGGGGAGGGTAATTCACCCCTCCACTTT
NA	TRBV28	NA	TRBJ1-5	CASSLWGDSNQPQHF	TGTGCCAGCAGTTTATGGGGGGATAGCAATCAGCCCCAGCATTTT
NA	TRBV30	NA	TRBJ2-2	CAWSVWDGGSGTELFF	TGTGCCTGGAGTGTATGGGATGGAGGGTCCGGGACGGAGCTGTTTTTT
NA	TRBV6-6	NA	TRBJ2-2	CASSITDKTGELFF	TGTGCCAGCAGCATTACGGACAAAACCGGGGAGCTGTTTTTT
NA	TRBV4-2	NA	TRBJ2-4	CASSQVEQLAKNIQYF	TGTGCCAGCAGCCAAGTGGAGCAGCTAGCCAAAAACATTCAGTACTTC
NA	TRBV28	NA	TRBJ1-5	CASKWVDQPQHF	TGTGCCAGCAAATGGGTAGATCAGCCCCAGCATTTT
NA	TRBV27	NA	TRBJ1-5	CASSLGSYSNQPQHF	TGTGCCAGCAGTTTAGGGAGTTATAGCAATCAGCCCCAGCATTTT
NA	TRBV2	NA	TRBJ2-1	CASSVGRGTYNEQFF	TGTGCCAGCAGTGTTGGGAGGGGGACCTACAATGAGCAGTTCTTC
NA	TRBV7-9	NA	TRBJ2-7	CASSSRTESSYEQYF	TGTGCCAGCAGCTCCCGGACGGAGAGCTCCTACGAGCAGTACTTC
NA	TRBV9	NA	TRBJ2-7	CASSETTVTYEQYF	TGTGCCAGCAGCGAAACGACAGTTACCTACGAGCAGTACTTC
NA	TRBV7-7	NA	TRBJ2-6	CASSLGSWSGVGANVLTF	TGTGCTAGCAGCTTAGGGAGTTGGTCAGGGGTTGGGGCCAACGTCCTGACTTTC
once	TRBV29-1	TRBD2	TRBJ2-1	CSGRLAGGPTNEQFF	TGCAGCGGACGACTAGCGGGAGGGCCCACGAATGAGCAGTTCTTC
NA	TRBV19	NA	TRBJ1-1	CASSMIGNTEAFF	TGTGCCAGTAGTATGATCGGGAACACTGAAGCTTTCTTT
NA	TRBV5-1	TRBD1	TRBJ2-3	CASSPGTGGLDTQYF	TGCGCCAGCAGCCCAGGGACAGGGGGATTGGATACGCAGTATTTT
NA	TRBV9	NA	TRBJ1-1	CASSVMVNTEAFF	TGTGCCAGCAGCGTTATGGTGAACACTGAAGCTTTCTTT
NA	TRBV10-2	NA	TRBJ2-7	CASINPTGPIFGEQYF	TGCGCCAGCATCAACCCCACGGGGCCTATATTTGGCGAGCAGTACTTC
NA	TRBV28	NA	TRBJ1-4	CASSPPGHKEKLFF	TGTGCCAGCAGTCCTCCGGGACATAAGGAAAAACTGTTTTTT
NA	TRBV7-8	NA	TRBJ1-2	CASSFDTSMNYGYTF	TGTGCCAGCAGCTTTGACACGAGTATGAACTATGGCTACACCTTC
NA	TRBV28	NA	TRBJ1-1	CASSRDLGSDTEAFF	TGTGCCAGCAGTCGGGATCTGGGGTCGGACACTGAAGCTTTCTTT
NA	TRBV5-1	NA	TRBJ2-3	CASSLLGRRSTDTQYF	TGCGCCAGCAGCTTACTGGGACGGCGAAGCACAGATACGCAGTATTTT
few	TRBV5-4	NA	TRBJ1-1	CASSLGGTGNTEAFF	TGTGCCAGCAGCTTGGGCGGGACCGGGAACACTGAAGCTTTCTTT
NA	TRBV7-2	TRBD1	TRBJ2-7	CASSLTGIHEQYF	TGTGCCAGCAGCTTGACAGGGATCCACGAGCAGTACTTC
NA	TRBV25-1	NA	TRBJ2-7	CASSDFRSYEQYF	TGTGCCAGCAGTGACTTCCGGTCCTACGAGCAGTACTTC
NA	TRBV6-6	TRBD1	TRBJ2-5	CASSYPPGQGQETQYF	TGTGCCAGCAGTTACCCCCCGGGACAGGGGCAAGAGACCCAGTACTTC
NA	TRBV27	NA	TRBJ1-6	CASSLSFDGIYNSPLHF	TGTGCCAGCAGTTTATCCTTCGACGGGATCTATAATTCACCCCTCCACTTT
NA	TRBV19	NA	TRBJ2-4	CAVGGRAIQYF	TGTGCCGTAGGGGGACGTGCCATTCAGTACTTC
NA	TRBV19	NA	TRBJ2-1	CASSYQGGNEQFF	TGTGCCAGTAGTTACCAGGGGGGTAATGAGCAGTTCTTC
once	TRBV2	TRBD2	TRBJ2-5	CASTPRTSGLETQYF	TGTGCCAGCACGCCACGGACTAGCGGGCTTGAGACCCAGTACTTC
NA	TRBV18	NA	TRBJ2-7	CASSPHDGGGYEQYF	TGTGCCAGCTCACCCCACGACGGAGGAGGCTACGAGCAGTACTTC
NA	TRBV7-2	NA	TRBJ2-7	CASSPRGPGGYEQYF	TGTGCCAGCAGCCCGAGGGGTCCAGGGGGGTACGAGCAGTACTTC
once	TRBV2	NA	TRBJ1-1	CASRRNGVNTEAFF	TGTGCCAGCCGCCGGAACGGGGTGAACACTGAAGCTTTCTTT
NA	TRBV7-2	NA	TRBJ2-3	CASSLPGTDTQYF	TGTGCCAGCAGCTTACCTGGCACAGATACGCAGTATTTT
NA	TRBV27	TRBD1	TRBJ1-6	CASKTDRANSPLHF	TGTGCCAGCAAGACCGACAGGGCGAATTCACCCCTCCACTTT